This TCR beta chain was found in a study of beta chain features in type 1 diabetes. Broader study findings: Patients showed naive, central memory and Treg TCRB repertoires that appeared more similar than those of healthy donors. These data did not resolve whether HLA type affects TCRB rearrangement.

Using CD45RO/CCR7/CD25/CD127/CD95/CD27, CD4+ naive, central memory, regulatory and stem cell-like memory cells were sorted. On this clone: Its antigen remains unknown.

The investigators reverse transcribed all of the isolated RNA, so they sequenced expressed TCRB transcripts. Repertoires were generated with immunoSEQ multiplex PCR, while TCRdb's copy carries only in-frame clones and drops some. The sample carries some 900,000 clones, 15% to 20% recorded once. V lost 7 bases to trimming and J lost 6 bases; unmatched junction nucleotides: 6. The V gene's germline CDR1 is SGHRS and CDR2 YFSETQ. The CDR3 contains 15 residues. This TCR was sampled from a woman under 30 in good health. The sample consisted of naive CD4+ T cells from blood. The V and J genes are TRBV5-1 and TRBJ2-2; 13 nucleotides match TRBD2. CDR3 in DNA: TGCGCCAGCCGAGGGACTAGCGGGAATGCCGGGGAGCTGTTTTTT. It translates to CASRGTSGNAGELFF.